The 14 T cell receptor beta chains below come from one sample, sequenced in a study of T cells in Graves' hyperthyroidism and ophthalmopathy (dated 2019 in TCRdb). The library was obtained by multiplex PCR. The listed sequencing device is Illumina HiSeq 2000. Amplification of TCR beta CDR3 regions was carried out from RNA transcripts. For the first round of RT-PCR on the TCR CDR3, the HTBI primer set was used together with the Qiagen OneStep RT-PCR kit. TCRdb's own reprocessing of the public reads used fastp at Q25 and MiXCR and kept productive beta chains. Each entry is one CDR3 protein sequence, shown with its most common DNA and genes. The sample table records approximately 380,000 distinct CDR3 sequences; 11% to 15% of these occur just once. Under 30% of the sample comes from the top ten. Sample: blood. The source of these receptors is a man aged 45-60 years with Graves' ophthalmopathy.

The rearrangement uses TRBV3-1 and TRBJ1-1; D gene uncertain. The V and J ends lost 6 bases and 1 base respectively, with 12 bases between them. The CDR3 is made up of 14 amino acids. Germline CDR1 and CDR2: LGHDT and YNNKEL (reference sequence). DNA for the CDR3: TGTGCCAGCAGTGTAGGACCGGAGAACACTGAAGCTTTCTTT. Protein: CASSVGPENTEAFF.

V and J are TRBV30 and TRBJ2-1; D may be TRBD1 (5 bases). This CDR3 is built from 14 residues. Trimming shortened V by 3 bases and J by 5 bases, and 14 bases separated the two germline ends. Per the germline V gene, CDR1 is GTSNPN and CDR2 is SVGIG (reference sequence). In DNA form, the CDR3 reads TGTGCCTGGAGATCTACAGGAGACCACAATGAGCAGTTCTTC. As protein: CAWRSTGDHNEQFF.

This clonotype has only a few counts. Compared with germline, one end of the junction differs, possibly owing to a read error. V gene TRBV6-2 or TRBV6-3 combines with J gene TRBJ2-7, with 10 bases aligning to TRBD2. Germline CDR1 reads MNHEY; CDR2 reads SVGEGT. This CDR3 is 15 amino acids long. For the CDR3, the DNA is TGTGCCAGCAGTGAACTAGCGGGAATCTTCTACGGGCAGTACTTC. Amino acids: CASSELAGIFYGQYF.

This clonotype was detected ten times or more. Here the CDR3 DNA reads TGCAGTGCAATAGGGACAGCGGGCACTGAAGCTTTCTTT. This sequence encodes CSAIGTAGTEAFF. V usage is TRBV20-1 and J usage is TRBJ1-1; 7 nucleotides line up with TRBD1. Germline trimming cut 6 bases from V and 4 bases from J; bases unmatched to any gene: 8. Germline V lookup: CDR1 DFQATT, CDR2 SNEGSKA (reference sequence). CDR3 length equals 13 residues.

In the case of this clonotype: This may be a read error: a much more frequent sequence differs by one nucleotide. The chain couples TRBV30 to TRBJ2-1, with TRBD2 identical over 7 bases. The junction had 8 bases not matched to a gene; V was cut back by 5 bases and J by 10 bases. This CDR3 comprises 12 residues. The germline V gene encodes CDR1 GTSNPN and CDR2 SVGIG (reference sequence). The CDR3 nucleotides are TGTGCCTGGCGGGAGGACCGCCACGAGCAGTTCTTC. Its protein product is CAWREDRHEQFF.

The chain couples TRBV12-3 or TRBV12-4 to TRBJ2-1, with D unresolved. The CDR3 runs 13 residues. V was clipped by 6 bases and J by 5 bases, with 11 bases between them. The CDR3 region is CASSPGYNNEQFF. In DNA, the CDR3 is TGTGCCAGCAGCCCCGGATATAACAATGAGCAGTTCTTC.

This clonotype was found many times. The rearrangement joins TRBV3-1 to TRBJ1-1, with D uncertain. The CDR3 runs 13 residues. CDR1 and CDR2 (germline): LGHDT, YNNKEL (reference sequence). The V end was cut by 4 bases, the J end by 0 bases, with 6 bases between. CDR3 nucleotide sequence: TGTGCCAGCAGCCCCGGTGTGAACACTGAAGCTTTCTTT. Translating gives CASSPGVNTEAFF.

Only a few counts were recorded for this clonotype. The V call is TRBV28, the J call TRBJ1-4; TRBD1 might be the D (5 bases). The V end lost 2 bases, the J end lost 8 bases, and 6 bases lay between the germline ends. Germline V gives CDR1 MDHEN, CDR2 SYDVKM. CDR3 length: 12 residues. The CDR3 DNA reads TGTGCCAGCAGTTTAAAGGGGGAAAAACTGTTTTTT. Its protein is CASSLKGEKLFF.

This clonotype was counted a few times. V gene TRBV29-1 combines with J gene TRBJ2-4; 9 nucleotides line up with TRBD2. CDR1 and CDR2 (germline): SQVTM, ANQGSEA. This CDR3 contains 24 residues. The ends lost 2 bases at V and 0 bases at J; junction bases unmatched: 29. CDR3 protein: CSVEKGSGSICLLGGFLAKNIQYF. CDR3 DNA sequence: TGCAGCGTTGAAAAAGGTAGCGGGAGTATCTGTCTACTTGGGGGATTCCTAGCCAAAAACATTCAGTACTTC.

This sequence joins TRBV5-1 and TRBJ2-3, with D unresolved. Trimming left V 0 bases short and J 4 bases short, with 9 bases between. CDR3 size: 14 residues. Germline CDR1 and CDR2: SGHRS and YFSETQ. Here the CDR3 DNA reads TGCGCCAGCAGCTTGGACTCGCCGCCAGATACGCAGTATTTT. It codes for CASSLDSPPDTQYF.

Ten or more counts support this clonotype. This sequence joins TRBV3-1 and TRBJ2-5; TRBD2 agrees at 8 bases. Germline CDR1 and CDR2: LGHDT and YNNKEL (reference sequence). V gave up 2 bases and J gave up 4 bases; unmatched junction bases: 9. The CDR3 totals 16 residues. As DNA, the CDR3 is TGTGCCAGCAGCCAATATGGGCGGGAGGTTGCAGAGACCCAGTACTTC. It codes for CASSQYGREVAETQYF.

This clonotype came up many times. The chain has TRBV11-3 and TRBJ1-6; 7 nucleotides match TRBD1. The CDR3 runs to 14 residues. Per the germline V gene, CDR1 is SGHNT and CDR2 is YENEEA. V dropped 5 bases and J dropped 10; count of bases not matched to a gene: 8. CDR3 sequence reads: CASSDGQAGSPLHF. DNA for the CDR3: TGTGCCAGCAGCGACGGACAGGCAGGGTCACCCCTCCACTTT.

The sample holds many counts of this clonotype. V gene TRBV5-1 combines with J gene TRBJ2-1; D may be TRBD2 (7 bases). Trimming pared 5 bases from V and 5 bases from J, leaving 14 bases between. Germline V gives CDR1 SGHRS, CDR2 YFSETQ. CDR3 length: 14 residues. CDR3 residues: CASRGAGVDNEQFF. DNA for the CDR3: TGCGCCAGCAGGGGGGCGGGAGTGGACAATGAGCAGTTCTTC. The complete variable domain, with remaining parts taken from reference TRBV5-1 and TRBJ2-1, reads KAGVTQTPRYLIKTRGQQVTLSCSPISGHRSVSWYQQTPGQGLQFLFEYFSETQRNKGNFPGRFSGRQFSNSRSEMNVSTLELGDSALYLCASRGAGVDNEQFFGPGTRLTVL.

The chain carries TRBV19 and TRBJ2-1; D possibly uses TRBD1 or TRBD2 (5 bases each). From germline, CDR1 is LNHDA and CDR2 SQIVND (reference sequence). Trimming left V 2 bases short and J 2 bases short, with 7 bases between. This CDR3 comprises 14 residues. CDR3 sequence reads: CASSIRGPYNEQFF. CDR3 coding DNA: TGTGCCAGTAGTATAAGGGGACCCTACAATGAGCAGTTCTTC. Filled out from reference TRBV19 and TRBJ2-1, the complete variable domain reads DGGITQSPKYLFRKEGQNVTLSCEQNLNHDAMYWYRQDPGQGLRLIYYSQIVNDFQKGDIAEGYSVSREKKESFPLTVTSAQKNPTAFYLCASSIRGPYNEQFFGPGTRLTVL.